The rows below give T cell receptor beta chains drawn from one sample of a study of CD4 T cells in relation to SARS-CoV-2 and coronaviruses. Which antigens these TCRs recognize remains unknown. Clones were sequenced by immunoSEQ multiplex PCR, and TCRdb holds only the in-frame ones, with some missing. The data hold some 19,000 clones, with just under 80% observed a single time. Sequenced input: CD4+ T cells from PBMCs, cultured in vitro. The receptors originated from a human donor in good health. Each CDR3 is given with its conserved first and last residue. The D gene is left open where the match is weak. The size field is filled for only some rows; it gives once, few, many or a size class.

size: once; J: TRBJ1-6; D: NA; V: TRBV30; CDR3: CASTAVPDGSYNSPLHF; DNA: TGTGCCTCAACGGCGGTCCCGGACGGGTCCTATAATTCACCCCTCCACTTT
size: few; J: TRBJ1-1; D: NA; V: TRBV7-3; CDR3: CASSPGGASEAFF; DNA: TGTGCCAGCAGCCCAGGAGGGGCCTCTGAAGCTTTCTTT
size: few; J: TRBJ1-1; D: NA; V: TRBV7-3; CDR3: CASSLGQHSTEAFF; DNA: TGTGCCAGCAGCCTAGGACAACACAGCACTGAAGCTTTCTTT
size: NA; J: TRBJ2-7; D: NA; V: TRBV6-2/TRBV6-3; CDR3: CASSPRGSSYEQYF; DNA: TGTGCCAGCAGTCCCCGTGGCTCCTCGTACGAGCAGTACTTC
size: NA; J: TRBJ1-5; D: TRBD1; V: TRBV28; CDR3: CASSPIDRVNQPQHF; DNA: TGTGCCAGCAGTCCAATCGACAGGGTGAACCAGCCCCAGCATTTT
size: few; J: TRBJ2-7; D: NA; V: TRBV19; CDR3: CASSLRRAYEQYF; DNA: TGTGCCAGTAGTTTGAGAAGGGCGTACGAGCAGTACTTC
size: once; J: TRBJ2-7; D: TRBD1; V: TRBV4-1; CDR3: CASSQVLGGGFEQYF; DNA: TGCGCCAGCAGCCAAGTTTTAGGGGGCGGGTTCGAGCAGTACTTC
size: NA; J: TRBJ2-2; D: NA; V: TRBV3-1/TRBV3-2; CDR3: CASSLGTGELFF; DNA: TGTGCCAGCAGTCTAGGAACCGGGGAGCTGTTTTTT
size: NA; J: TRBJ1-2; D: NA; V: TRBV19; CDR3: CASSIGGRGKKGYTF; DNA: TGTGCCAGTAGTATAGGTGGCAGGGGCAAGAAAGGCTACACCTTC
size: NA; J: TRBJ2-3; D: NA; V: TRBV7-3; CDR3: CASSFKVTDTQYF; DNA: TGTGCCAGCAGCTTTAAGGTCACAGATACGCAGTATTTT
size: NA; J: TRBJ2-7; D: TRBD2; V: TRBV18; CDR3: CASSPLGLAGISEQYF; DNA: TGTGCCAGCTCACCGCTGGGACTAGCGGGTATCAGCGAGCAGTACTTC
size: NA; J: TRBJ2-1; D: NA; V: TRBV11-3; CDR3: CASSLRGADEQFF; DNA: TGTGCCAGCAGCCTCCGGGGTGCCGATGAGCAGTTCTTC
size: NA; J: TRBJ1-2; D: TRBD1; V: TRBV5-1; CDR3: CASSLDSGGDGYTF; DNA: TGCGCCAGCAGCTTGGATTCAGGGGGTGATGGCTACACCTTC
size: NA; J: TRBJ2-3; D: TRBD1; V: TRBV9; CDR3: CASSARQGATDTQYF; DNA: TGTGCCAGCAGCGCTAGACAGGGGGCCACAGATACGCAGTATTTT
size: NA; J: TRBJ2-7; D: NA; V: TRBV2; CDR3: CASSDFRPPYEQYF; DNA: TGTGCCAGCAGTGATTTCCGGCCACCCTACGAGCAGTACTTC
size: NA; J: TRBJ2-1; D: TRBD2; V: TRBV18; CDR3: CASSPQSSGSTHNEQFF; DNA: TGTGCCAGCTCACCACAGTCTAGCGGGAGTACCCACAATGAGCAGTTCTTC
size: NA; J: TRBJ2-1; D: NA; V: TRBV6-1; CDR3: CASSDLRLGAHNEQFF; DNA: TGTGCCAGCAGTGACCTTCGACTAGGGGCCCACAATGAGCAGTTCTTC
size: NA; J: TRBJ1-4; D: NA; V: TRBV10-3; CDR3: CAISPRADLDGEKLFF; DNA: TGTGCCATCAGCCCCCGCGCGGATTTAGACGGTGAAAAACTGTTTTTT
size: few; J: TRBJ2-7; D: TRBD2; V: TRBV18; CDR3: CASSPGRTSGSYEQYF; DNA: TGTGCCAGCTCACCGGGCCGGACTAGCGGGAGTTACGAGCAGTACTTC
size: NA; J: TRBJ2-4; D: NA; V: TRBV28; CDR3: CASSVGGNIQYF; DNA: TGTGCCAGCAGTGTCGGGGGAAACATTCAGTACTTC
size: NA; J: TRBJ2-5; D: TRBD2; V: TRBV5-1; CDR3: CASSLRSGIQETQYF; DNA: TGCGCCAGCAGCCTCCGTAGCGGGATCCAAGAGACCCAGTACTTC
size: NA; J: TRBJ2-2; D: TRBD2; V: TRBV5-1; CDR3: CASSRGTSGSNTGELFF; DNA: TGCGCCAGCAGTCGGGGTACCAGCGGGAGTAACACCGGGGAGCTGTTTTTT
size: few; J: TRBJ2-7; D: NA; V: TRBV3-1/TRBV3-2; CDR3: CASSQDEASEQYF; DNA: TGTGCCAGCAGCCAAGATGAGGCCAGCGAGCAGTACTTC
size: NA; J: TRBJ2-7; D: TRBD2; V: TRBV19; CDR3: CASSNPAGVSHEQYF; DNA: TGTGCCAGTAGTAACCCAGCGGGAGTTTCCCACGAGCAGTACTTC
size: NA; J: TRBJ1-5; D: NA; V: TRBV2; CDR3: CASSVMDSNQPQHF; DNA: TGTGCCAGCTCAGTCATGGATAGCAATCAGCCCCAGCATTTT
size: NA; J: TRBJ2-1; D: NA; V: TRBV2; CDR3: CASKSRGPYNEQFF; DNA: TGTGCCAGCAAGTCGCGAGGGCCTTACAATGAGCAGTTCTTC
size: NA; J: TRBJ2-7; D: NA; V: TRBV25-1; CDR3: CASRTGTEQYF; DNA: TGTGCCAGCAGGACAGGCACCGAGCAGTACTTC
size: NA; J: TRBJ2-5; D: TRBD1; V: TRBV6-2/TRBV6-3; CDR3: CASSYSGTEETQYF; DNA: TGTGCCAGCAGTTACTCGGGGACAGAAGAGACCCAGTACTTC
size: few; J: TRBJ2-5; D: NA; V: TRBV2; CDR3: CASSASPGQAETQYF; DNA: TGTGCCAGCAGTGCTTCGCCAGGTCAGGCGGAGACCCAGTACTTC
size: NA; J: TRBJ1-1; D: NA; V: TRBV3-1/TRBV3-2; CDR3: CASSQALRDTEAFF; DNA: TGTGCCAGCAGCCAAGCGCTTAGGGACACTGAAGCTTTCTTT
size: NA; J: TRBJ2-2; D: TRBD2; V: TRBV5-1; CDR3: CASSSLAGGTGELFF; DNA: TGCGCCAGCAGCTCTCTAGCGGGGGGCACCGGGGAGCTGTTTTTT
size: few; J: TRBJ2-3; D: NA; V: TRBV7-2; CDR3: CASSNTDTQYF; DNA: TGTGCCAGCAGCAACACAGATACGCAGTATTTT
size: NA; J: TRBJ2-5; D: NA; V: TRBV6-5; CDR3: CASSYSRAFQETQYF; DNA: TGTGCCAGCAGTTACTCCCGGGCTTTCCAAGAGACCCAGTACTTC
size: NA; J: TRBJ2-1; D: NA; V: TRBV14; CDR3: CASSQDRLRQFF; DNA: TGTGCCAGCAGCCAAGATAGGTTGAGGCAGTTCTTC
size: NA; J: TRBJ2-2; D: TRBD1; V: TRBV19; CDR3: CASSTRDRGDTGELFF; DNA: TGTGCCAGTAGTACCCGGGACAGGGGGGACACCGGGGAGCTGTTTTTT
size: NA; J: TRBJ2-7; D: NA; V: TRBV11-2; CDR3: CASSLRGANPSPEQYF; DNA: TGTGCCAGCAGCTTAAGGGGGGCCAACCCTAGTCCCGAGCAGTACTTC
size: NA; J: TRBJ1-4; D: TRBD1; V: TRBV6-1; CDR3: CASSEPGGKGEKLFF; DNA: TGTGCCAGCAGTGAACCAGGGGGCAAGGGTGAAAAACTGTTTTTT
size: NA; J: TRBJ2-5; D: NA; V: TRBV5-6; CDR3: CASSRGGLARPETQYF; DNA: TGTGCCAGCAGCAGGGGAGGATTGGCACGGCCGGAGACCCAGTACTTC
size: NA; J: TRBJ1-1; D: TRBD1; V: TRBV19; CDR3: CASSSGGEAFF; DNA: TGTGCCAGTAGTTCAGGGGGTGAAGCTTTCTTT
size: NA; J: TRBJ1-5; D: NA; V: TRBV30; CDR3: CAWSLAYNQPQHF; DNA: TGTGCCTGGAGTTTGGCCTACAATCAGCCCCAGCATTTT
size: NA; J: TRBJ1-1; D: NA; V: TRBV12-3/TRBV12-4; CDR3: CASSRDREAFF; DNA: TGTGCCAGCAGCCGAGACAGGGAAGCTTTCTTT
size: NA; J: TRBJ1-1; D: NA; V: TRBV12-3/TRBV12-4; CDR3: CASSFKVLTEAFF; DNA: TGTGCCAGCAGTTTTAAAGTACTAACTGAAGCTTTCTTT
size: NA; J: TRBJ2-7; D: NA; V: TRBV3-1/TRBV3-2; CDR3: CASSQDSNSYEQYF; DNA: TGTGCCAGCAGCCAAGACAGCAATTCCTACGAGCAGTACTTC
size: NA; J: TRBJ1-1; D: NA; V: TRBV12-3/TRBV12-4; CDR3: CASRDVGEPEAFF; DNA: TGTGCCAGCAGGGACGTGGGGGAACCTGAAGCTTTCTTT
size: NA; J: TRBJ1-1; D: NA; V: TRBV7-2; CDR3: CASSLGGGNTEAFF; DNA: TGTGCCAGCAGCTTAGGAGGGGGGAACACTGAAGCTTTCTTT